This T cell receptor beta chain was identified during a study of cytomegalovirus exposure and HLA in healthy donors. At the level of the study: A subsequent analysis stated that the 120 or so validation repertoires were run on the same platform as the roughly 670 first-cohort repertoires. Study results and limitations: In vitro testing confirmed a few CMV-associated chains as specific for CMV antigens.

For this clone: Its specificity is unknown.

V lost 10 bases to trimming and J lost 4 bases, with 19 bases between them. Germline CDR1 and CDR2: LNHDA and SQIVND (reference sequence). This CDR3 comprises 14 residues. TCRdb's copy holds only in-frame clones and misses some; the assay was immunoSEQ multiplex PCR. The sample lists fewer than 60,000 clones; 80% to 90% were seen once. This sequence joins TRBV19 and TRBJ1-1, with TRBD1 as a possible D gene (5 bases). The source material was PBMCs. The clonotype comes from a woman younger than 35 in good health and CMV-seronegative. For the CDR3, the DNA is TGTGCCACTAGGGGCGGGCCTGTAACCACTGAAGCTTTCTTT. Residues: CATRGGPVTTEAFF.